The text below deals with one T cell receptor beta chain. Trimming shortened V by 0 bases and J by 7 bases, and 10 bases separated the two germline ends. CDR1 is SGHRS and CDR2 is YFSETQ in the germline V gene. The CDR3 covers 13 residues. This sample stems from a study of blood T cells in healthy people across ages. It was with a sample-barcoded 5' primer and a J-beta primer mix that a second PCR of about 6 to 12 cycles was run. One entry per CDR3 protein results from TCRdb running MiXCR on the 5' RACE reads. Of 730,000 or so distinct CDR3 sequences listed, over 40% were seen once; the top ten hold around 30%.

The receptor's source is a man older than 75 in good health. Specimen: blood. The chain recombines TRBV5-1 with TRBJ2-5; TRBD2 is a possible D gene (6 bases). The CDR3 region has the DNA TGCGCCAGCAGCTTGGCCGGGGAGGTGACCCAGTACTTC. Its protein is CASSLAGEVTQYF.